These 14 T cell receptor beta chains came from one sample sequenced in a study of T cells in Graves' hyperthyroidism and ophthalmopathy. Researchers amplified the TCR beta CDR3 regions from RNA transcripts. A set of HTBI primers served as the primers for a first-round RT-PCR of the TCR CDR3. From the multiplex PCR reads, TCRdb called clonotypes with MiXCR, one entry per CDR3 protein. The sample consists of hundreds of thousands of distinct CDR3 sequences, over 35% of them appearing once. Sequencing used blood. All receptors come from a man between 18 and 29 years old with Graves' hyperthyroidism.

V is TRBV15 and J is TRBJ2-7, with 8 bases matching TRBD2. V dropped 5 bases and J dropped 0; count of bases not matched to a gene: 6. This CDR3 is 15 amino acids long. Germline CDR1 reads LNHNV; CDR2 reads YYDKDF (reference sequence). CDR3 nucleotides: TGTGCCACCAGCGGGAGAGCGGGGGCCTCCTACGAGCAGTACTTC. It codes for CATSGRAGASYEQYF.

This rearrangement joins TRBV6-6 to TRBJ2-7; D remains unclear. This CDR3 region has 15 residues. Trimming pared 6 bases from V and 2 bases from J, leaving 17 bases between. CDR1 and CDR2 (germline): MNHNY, SVGAGI (reference sequence). The CDR3 coding sequence is TGTGCCAGCAGGTTACAAGCTGAAGTCACCTACGAGCAGTACTTC. It specifies CASRLQAEVTYEQYF.

CDR3 region: CSLGHQGYTF. The CDR3 nucleotides read TGCAGCTTAGGACACCAGGGCTACACCTTC. The chain is built from TRBV29-1 and TRBJ1-2, with D possibly matching TRBD1 (5 bases). The germline gives CDR1 SQVTM, CDR2 ANQGSEA. The length of the CDR3 is 10 residues. The V end was cut by 8 bases, the J end by 8 bases, with 12 bases between.

The V call is TRBV12-3 or TRBV12-4, the J call TRBJ2-7; 15 bases align to TRBD2. J lost 7 bases, V lost 6 bases, and 10 bases had no gene match. This CDR3 spans 16 amino acids. The DNA for the CDR3 is TGTGCCAGCAGCCCTGGACTAGCGGGGGGGCTTGGGGAGCAGTACTTC. Its protein product is CASSPGLAGGLGEQYF.

This clonotype was observed many times. At one boundary the junction diverges from the germline segment, which might be a read error. The chain links TRBV7-9 to TRBJ2-7, with a possible D match to TRBD2 (5 bases). Germline CDR1 is SEHNR and CDR2 is FQNEAQ (reference sequence). This CDR3 has 12 amino acids. CDR3 DNA: TGTGCCAGCAGCGTCCGGGCCGGGGATCAGAACTTC. As protein: CASSVRAGDQNF.

The rearrangement joins TRBV7-9 to TRBJ2-7, with D possibly TRBD2 on 6 matching bases. The CDR3 sequence is 16 residues long. Germline loops: CDR1 SEHNR, CDR2 FQNEAQ (reference sequence). V shed 0 bases and J shed 4 bases, with 16 bases lying between them. DNA for the CDR3: TGTGCCAGCAGCTTAGCGAGAATAGCGGAACCGTACGAGCAGTACTTC. This translates into CASSLARIAEPYEQYF. The variable domain in full, with the rest retrieved from reference TRBV7-9 and TRBJ2-7, is DTGVSQNPRHKITKRGQNVTFRCDPISEHNRLYWYRQTLGQGPEFLTYFQNEAQLEKSRLLSDRFSAERPKGSFSTLEIQRTEQGDSAMYLCASSLARIAEPYEQYFGPGTRLTVT.

This clonotype was counted a few times. This chain connects TRBV27 to TRBJ1-2; 10 nucleotides line up with TRBD1. V was clipped by 4 bases and J by 3 bases; unmatched bases: 2. Germline CDR1 MNHEY, CDR2 SMNVEV (reference sequence). This CDR3 has 14 residues. CDR3 DNA: TGTGCCAGCAGTTCGACAGGGGGCGACTATGGCTACACCTTC. Its translation is CASSSTGGDYGYTF.

This clonotype was seen only a few times. The chain has TRBV20-1 and TRBJ2-5, with 10 nucleotides matching TRBD1. The CDR3 length is 15 residues. The V and J ends lost 2 bases and 5 bases, in that order; junction bases with no gene match: 8. CDR1 is DFQATT and CDR2 is SNEGSKA in the germline V gene (reference sequence). The CDR3 sequence is CSARNPGQGQETQYF. As DNA, the CDR3 is TGCAGTGCTAGAAATCCGGGACAGGGGCAGGAGACCCAGTACTTC.

This chain uses TRBV12-3 or TRBV12-4 with TRBJ1-5, with 7 bases identical to TRBD1. The V gene end was trimmed by 6 bases and the J gene end by 4 bases; junction bases not matched to a gene: 3. The CDR3 runs 13 residues. Here the CDR3 DNA reads TGTGCCAGCAGGTACAGGGGTAATCAGCCCCAGCATTTT. Protein sequence: CASRYRGNQPQHF.

As concerns this clonotype: The CDR3 end shows no conserved phenylalanine or tryptophan, and so a read error is likely. No DNA is shown, since the ends of the CDR3 on it are uncertain; the CDR3 is the one TCRdb lists. CDR3 sequence: CASSAERI. The chain joins TRBV7-9 to TRBJ1-4. Germline lookup yields CDR1 SEHNR and CDR2 FQNEAQ (reference sequence). Inclusive of both ends, the CDR3 amounts to 8 amino acids.

With regard to this clonotype: One junction end does not reproduce the germline sequence, and a read error may be involved. The rearrangement uses TRBV10-2 and TRBJ2-5, with unresolved D. Germline V lookup: CDR1 WSHSY, CDR2 SAAADI. This CDR3 contains 14 residues. The CDR3 DNA is TGTGCCAGCAGCCCCCCCGGTGACGGGGAGACCCAGTACTTC. It specifies CASSPPGDGETQYF.

This clonotype has a single count. This sequence joins TRBV7-2 and TRBJ1-1, with TRBD1 matching over 7 bases. This CDR3 is built from 16 residues. Losses at the gene ends were 2 bases for V and 1 base for J; bases not matched to a gene: 7. Germline V gene lookup returns CDR1 SGHTA and CDR2 FQGNSA. The CDR3 bases are TGTGCCAGCAGCTTACCGACAGGGTCGGCGAACACTGAAGCTTTCTTT. It codes for CASSLPTGSANTEAFF.

The chain has TRBV11-2 and TRBJ2-7; 11 positions agree with TRBD1. The junction had 10 bases not matched to a gene; V was cut back by 6 bases and J by 6 bases. Germline CDR1 reads SGHAT; CDR2 reads FQNNGV. The CDR3 is made up of 15 amino acids. The CDR3: CASSYSMGTGGEQYF. CDR3 coding DNA: TGTGCCAGCAGTTACTCGATGGGGACAGGGGGCGAGCAGTACTTC.

This clonotype occurred a few times. The V call is TRBV11-2, the J call TRBJ2-3, with 8 bases fitting TRBD1. With V trimmed by 8 bases and J by 10 bases, 11 bases remained unmatched. This CDR3 comprises 13 residues. Germline V lookup: CDR1 SGHAT, CDR2 FQNNGV. CDR3 amino acids: CASRQPPGQAQYF. The CDR3 DNA is TGTGCCAGCCGCCAGCCTCCGGGACAGGCGCAGTATTTT.